This record covers a single T cell receptor (beta chain). Antigen specificity is unknown. These data come from a study of T cell responses to AZD1222 COVID-19 vaccine. Study conclusions and caveats: In a largely white British group with more females than males, clonal diversity was possibly underestimated. Of spike-specific TCRs, nearly half reportedly target regions left unmutated in variants. Only a handful of AZD1222 recipients, several in all, had baseline seropositivity. The span of vaccine-associated CD4 TCRs extended across spike, with dominance at 160-218 and 743-854.

Germline CDR1 LGHNA, CDR2 YSLEER. The V end was cut by 1 base, the J end by 6 bases, with 10 bases between. The CDR3 length is 13 residues. Using immunoSEQ multiplex PCR, the repertoire was profiled, and TCRdb retains in-frame clones only, with some absent. The sample includes some 72,000 clones, about 90% of them seen just once. The specimen was peripheral blood, collected on day 0 of MenACWY control vaccination. The clonotype was recovered from an adult in good health. The rearrangement uses TRBV4-3 and TRBJ2-7; D is possibly TRBD2 (5 bases). CDR3 in amino acids: CASSQGGGLEQYF. Written as DNA, the CDR3 is TGCGCCAGCAGCCAAGGCGGCGGGCTCGAGCAGTACTTC.